This T cell receptor beta chain appears in the sequencing data of a study of monozygotic twins with inflammatory bowel disease. General observations from the study: Reduced clonotype sharing with other individuals was observed in IBD patients relative to healthy twins, especially with disease activity.

Per sample, reverse transcription was split into eight reactions. For both chains, the TCRalpha and TCRbeta cDNA went through two nested PCRs of around 15 and 10 cycles. No DNA is given; TCRdb re-called the 5' RACE reads and lists each CDR3 protein once. The sample has some 170,000 distinct CDR3 sequences; the top ten hold 2.4%. This CDR3 comprises 13 residues. The germline V gene has CDR1 GTSNPN and CDR2 SVGIG (reference sequence). Regarding this clonotype: The antigen is undetermined.

Specimen: blood. The source is a human donor with ulcerative colitis or Crohn's disease, or a healthy co-twin of an affected twin (not recorded which). The chain uses TRBV30 and TRBJ1-1; TCRdb's D call of TRBD1 is untestable without DNA. Here the CDR3 reads CAWSGGTPGAAFF. The variable domain in full, completed from reference TRBV30 and TRBJ1-1, reads SQTIHQWPATLVQPVGSPLSLECTVEGTSNPNLYWYRQAAGRGLQLLFYSVGIGQISSEVPQNLSASRPQDRQFILSSKKLLLSDSGFYLCAWSGGTPGAAFFGQGTRLTVV.